This passage covers 8 T cell receptor beta chains from one sample sequenced in a study of patients and donors after allogeneic stem cell transplantation. TCRdb re-derived calls from the RT-PCR reads in MiXCR, one entry per CDR3 protein. The sample gives hundreds of thousands of distinct CDR3 sequences, over 12% of which show up once; around a tenth is in the top ten. Sequenced input: blood, either unsorted or a sorted T cell fraction (not recorded which). Receptors were obtained from a human donor who was either an allogeneic HSCT recipient or a stem cell or donor lymphocyte infusion donor (not recorded which). It is not recorded whose cells these are; they may come from a transplant donor.

This clonotype was seen a few times. In nucleotides, the CDR3 is TGCGCCAGCAGCTCACGAGCGGGGGGGCCCTCTACAGATACGCAGTATTTT. Its protein is CASSSRAGGPSTDTQYF. The chain links TRBV5-1 to TRBJ2-3; TRBD2 agrees at 10 bases. Germline V gene sequence: CDR1 SGHRS, CDR2 YFSETQ. The V segment lost 3 bases and the J segment 3 bases; nucleotides outside the gene matches: 10. The CDR3 contains 17 residues.

This clonotype was found many times. This chain links TRBV12-3 or TRBV12-4 with TRBJ2-2; D not certain. The CDR3 contains 13 residues. Between the trimmed V and J ends, which lost 6 bases and 3 bases, there was a span of 8 bases. This CDR3 is CASSPRYTGELFF. The CDR3 DNA sequence: TGTGCCAGCAGCCCTAGGTACACCGGGGAGCTGTTTTTT.

The chain links TRBV6-2 or TRBV6-3 to TRBJ2-4, with D unclear. There are 14 residues in the CDR3. Between the trimmed V and J ends, which lost 5 bases and 2 bases, there was a span of 10 bases. Germline CDR1 is MNHEY and CDR2 is SVGEGT. As DNA, the CDR3 is TGTGCCAGCAGTGACCACGGCCCCAAAAACATTCAGTACTTC. Its translation: CASSDHGPKNIQYF.

The chain has TRBV5-1 and TRBJ2-7; 7 bases align to TRBD1. V was pared by 0 bases and J by 3 bases, with 6 bases of the junction left unmatched. The CDR3 extends over 15 amino acids. Germline V gives CDR1 SGHRS, CDR2 YFSETQ. The CDR3 loop is CASSLAGQAFYEQYF. DNA of the CDR3: TGCGCCAGCAGCTTGGCTGGACAGGCCTTCTACGAGCAGTACTTC. Together with reference TRBV5-1 and TRBJ2-7, the CDR3 gives the full variable domain: KAGVTQTPRYLIKTRGQQVTLSCSPISGHRSVSWYQQTPGQGLQFLFEYFSETQRNKGNFPGRFSGRQFSNSRSEMNVSTLELGDSALYLCASSLAGQAFYEQYFGPGTRLTVT.

V and J are TRBV5-1 and TRBJ2-3; D may be TRBD2 (5 bases). The CDR3 totals 14 residues. Germline CDR1 SGHRS, CDR2 YFSETQ. V lost 6 bases and J lost 0, with 11 bases in between. CDR3 residues: CASTFAGSTDTQYF. For the CDR3, the DNA is TGCGCCAGCACGTTTGCGGGTAGCACAGATACGCAGTATTTT. Complete variable domain (other parts from reference TRBV5-1 and TRBJ2-3): KAGVTQTPRYLIKTRGQQVTLSCSPISGHRSVSWYQQTPGQGLQFLFEYFSETQRNKGNFPGRFSGRQFSNSRSEMNVSTLELGDSALYLCASTFAGSTDTQYFGPGTRLTVL.

In this sample, this clonotype turned up many times. This chain uses TRBV25-1 with TRBJ2-7, with 8 bases aligning to TRBD2. Trimming removed 2 bases from V and 2 bases from J; junction bases left unmatched: 5. This CDR3 has 15 amino acids. Germline loops: CDR1 MGHDK, CDR2 SYGVNS. The CDR3 nucleotides read TGTGCCAGCAGTGAACCCTCGGGACTAGCCTACGAGCAGTACTTC. Protein: CASSEPSGLAYEQYF.

There are many counts of this clonotype. This chain links TRBV27 with TRBJ2-7, with 9 bases that match TRBD2. Germline CDR1 reads MNHEY; CDR2 reads SMNVEV (reference sequence). The CDR3 covers 16 residues. After removal of 4 bases from V and 5 bases from J, the junction contained 12 bases not matched to a gene. The CDR3 DNA reads as TGTGCCAGCAGTTCGCTGGGAAGCGGGAGGTCGAACGAGCAGTACTTC. As protein: CASSSLGSGRSNEQYF.

This clonotype was detected many times. The rearrangement links TRBV5-4 to TRBJ2-7, with TRBD1 matching over 10 bases. This CDR3 spans 13 amino acids. Germline V gives CDR1 SGHNT, CDR2 YYREEE (reference sequence). Trimming removed 4 bases from V and 5 bases from J; junction bases left unmatched: 3. The CDR3 DNA sequence: TGTGCCAGCAGCCGACAGGGGGCCAACGAGCAGTACTTC. It codes for CASSRQGANEQYF.